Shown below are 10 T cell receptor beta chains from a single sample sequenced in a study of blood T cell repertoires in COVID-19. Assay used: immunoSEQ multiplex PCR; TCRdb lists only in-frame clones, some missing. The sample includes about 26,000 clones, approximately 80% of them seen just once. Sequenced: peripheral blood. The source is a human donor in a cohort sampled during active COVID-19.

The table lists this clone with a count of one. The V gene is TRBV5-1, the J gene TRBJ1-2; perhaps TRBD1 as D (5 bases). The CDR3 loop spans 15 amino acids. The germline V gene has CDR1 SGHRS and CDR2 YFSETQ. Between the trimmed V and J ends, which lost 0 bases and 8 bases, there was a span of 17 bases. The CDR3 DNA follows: TGCGCCAGCAGCTTGGCCGCCCCAGGGAAGCGCGGCTACACCTTC. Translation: CASSLAAPGKRGYTF.

CDR3 protein: CASSRIDTGNEQYF. The CDR3 coding sequence is TGTGCCAGCAGCCGAATCGATACAGGGAACGAGCAGTACTTC. This chain connects TRBV5-6 to TRBJ2-7, with D perhaps matching TRBD1 (6 bases). This CDR3 comprises 14 residues. Germline V lookup: CDR1 SGHDT, CDR2 YYEEEE. V was pared by 4 bases and J by 5 bases, with 16 bases between.

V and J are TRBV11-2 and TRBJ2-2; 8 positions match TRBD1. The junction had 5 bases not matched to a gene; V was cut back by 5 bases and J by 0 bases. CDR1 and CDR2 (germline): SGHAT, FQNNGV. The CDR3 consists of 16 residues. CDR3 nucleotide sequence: TGTGCCAGCAGCATATACAGGGGGACGAACACCGGGGAGCTGTTTTTT. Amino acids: CASSIYRGTNTGELFF.

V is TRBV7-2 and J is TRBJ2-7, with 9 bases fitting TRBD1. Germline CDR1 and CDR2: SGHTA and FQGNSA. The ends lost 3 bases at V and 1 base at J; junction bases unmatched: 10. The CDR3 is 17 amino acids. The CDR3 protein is CASSFLGGGQGSYEQYF. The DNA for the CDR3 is TGTGCCAGCAGCTTCTTGGGGGGGGGACAGGGATCCTACGAGCAGTACTTC. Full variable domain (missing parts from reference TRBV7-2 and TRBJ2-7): GAGVSQSPSNKVTEKGKDVELRCDPISGHTALYWYRQSLGQGLEFLIYFQGNSAPDKSGLPSDRFSAERTGGSVSTLTIQRTQQEDSAVYLCASSFLGGGQGSYEQYFGPGTRLTVT.

CDR3 sequence reads: CSVEVRAGLGNEQFF. In DNA, the CDR3 is TGCAGCGTTGAAGTTAGAGCGGGATTGGGGAATGAGCAGTTCTTC. The chain has TRBV29-1 and TRBJ2-1; TRBD2 agrees at 7 bases. From germline, CDR1 is SQVTM and CDR2 ANQGSEA. Losses at the gene ends were 1 base for V and 7 bases for J; bases not matched to a gene: 10. CDR3 length: 15 amino acids.

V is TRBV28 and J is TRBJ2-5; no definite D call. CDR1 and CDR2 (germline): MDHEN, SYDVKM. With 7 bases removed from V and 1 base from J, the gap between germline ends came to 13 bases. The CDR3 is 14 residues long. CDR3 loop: CASTHLESQETQYF. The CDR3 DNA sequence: TGTGCCAGCACCCACCTAGAGAGCCAAGAGACCCAGTACTTC.

CDR3 sequence: CASSVAGRLAGDEQFF. The CDR3 DNA reads as TGTGCCAGCAGCGTAGCGGGGAGGCTAGCGGGGGATGAGCAGTTCTTC. The chain combines TRBV9 with TRBJ2-1; 10 positions agree with TRBD2. Per the germline V gene, CDR1 is SGDLS and CDR2 is YYNGEE. J gave up 8 bases and V 0 bases, and 8 bases lay outside the gene matches. The CDR3 is 16 amino acids.

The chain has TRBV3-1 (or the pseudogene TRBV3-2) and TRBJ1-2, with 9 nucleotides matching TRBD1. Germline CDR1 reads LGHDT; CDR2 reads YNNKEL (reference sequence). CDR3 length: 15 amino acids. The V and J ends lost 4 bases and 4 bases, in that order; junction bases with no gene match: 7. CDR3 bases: TGTGCCAGCAGCCTAAGGGACAGGGAAAGCTATGGCTACACCTTC. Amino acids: CASSLRDRESYGYTF.

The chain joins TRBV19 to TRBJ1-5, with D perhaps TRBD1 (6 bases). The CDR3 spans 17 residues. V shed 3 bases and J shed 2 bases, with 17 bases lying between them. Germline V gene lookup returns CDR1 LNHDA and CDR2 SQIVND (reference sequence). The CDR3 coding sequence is TGTGCCAGTAGTATTTATTCGGCAGGGGCCGGCAATCAGCCCCAGCATTTT. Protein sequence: CASSIYSAGAGNQPQHF. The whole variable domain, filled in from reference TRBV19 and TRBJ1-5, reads DGGITQSPKYLFRKEGQNVTLSCEQNLNHDAMYWYRQDPGQGLRLIYYSQIVNDFQKGDIAEGYSVSREKKESFPLTVTSAQKNPTAFYLCASSIYSAGAGNQPQHFGDGTRLSIL.

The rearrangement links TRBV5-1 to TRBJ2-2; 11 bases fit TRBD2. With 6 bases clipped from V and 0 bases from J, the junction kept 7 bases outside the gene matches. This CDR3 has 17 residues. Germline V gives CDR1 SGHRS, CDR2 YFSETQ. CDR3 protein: CASTLLAGATNTGELFF. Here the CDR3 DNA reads TGCGCCAGCACCCTACTAGCGGGGGCTACGAACACCGGGGAGCTGTTTTTT.